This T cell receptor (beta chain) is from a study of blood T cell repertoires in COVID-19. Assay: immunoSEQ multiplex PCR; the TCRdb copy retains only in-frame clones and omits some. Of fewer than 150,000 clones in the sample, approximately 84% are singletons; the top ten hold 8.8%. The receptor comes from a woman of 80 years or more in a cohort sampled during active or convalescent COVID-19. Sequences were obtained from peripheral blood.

CDR3 sequence reads: CASSFGGAGELFF. CDR3 sequence (DNA): TGTGCCAGCAGTTTTGGGGGGGCCGGGGAGCTGTTTTTT. The genes are TRBV28 and TRBJ2-2; the match to TRBD2 covers 7 bases. The germline V gene encodes CDR1 MDHEN and CDR2 SYDVKM. After removal of 3 bases from V and 6 bases from J, the junction contained 1 base not matched to a gene. The CDR3 consists of 13 residues.